The 26 T cell receptor beta chains below were found in one sample sequenced in a study of shared clonotypes between healthy human individuals. This table comes from immunoSEQ multiplex PCR, and its TCRdb copy is limited to in-frame clones, with some not included. The sample carries more than 550,000 clones, roughly 88% recorded once. Sequenced sample: memory CD8+ T cells from PBMCs. The subset denotes: CD45RO+ cells pooled with CCR7-negative TemRA cells. These receptors all come from a man younger than 35 in good health. Some clones in this sample may be carry-over from other donors' samples.

The genes are TRBV6-6 and TRBJ1-5, with D perhaps TRBD1 (6 bases). The V gene lost 2 bases and the J gene lost 6 bases, with 14 bases spanning the gap. Germline CDR1 and CDR2: MNHNY and SVGAGI (reference sequence). The CDR3 is 15 residues long. CDR3 residues: CASSYEGDLVQPQHF. DNA for the CDR3: TGTGCCAGCAGTTACGAGGGGGATCTTGTTCAGCCCCAGCATTTT.

The chain couples TRBV13 to TRBJ2-2; D possibly corresponds to TRBD2 (5 bases). V lost 4 bases and J 5 bases, leaving 14 bases between the germline ends. The CDR3 has 15 amino acids. From germline, CDR1 is PRHDT and CDR2 FYEKMQ (reference sequence). For the CDR3, the DNA is TGTGCCAGCAGCTCCGGGGTGTTCGGAACCGGGGAGCTGTTTTTT. Translating it yields CASSSGVFGTGELFF.

Notes on this clone: Distinct nucleotide sequences in the sample also encode this CDR3. The gene calls are TRBV4-1 and TRBJ1-1; D might be TRBD1 (5 bases). Germline V gives CDR1 MGHRA, CDR2 YSYEKL. The CDR3 consists of 13 residues. Trimming stripped 3 bases from V and 5 bases from J, with 10 bases between. CDR3 protein: CASSQGRGTEAFF. CDR3 DNA: TGCGCCAGCAGCCAGGGGCGTGGGACTGAAGCTTTCTTT.

J is TRBJ2-1 and V is TRBV11-2; 11 bases map to TRBD2. This CDR3 has 14 residues. The J segment lost 8 bases and the V segment lost 5 bases, leaving 5 bases of the junction unmatched. Germline V gene sequence: CDR1 SGHAT, CDR2 FQNNGV. The CDR3 DNA sequence: TGTGCCAGCAGCCCCCGGACTAGCGGGTATGAGCAGTTCTTC. Its translation: CASSPRTSGYEQFF.

V gene TRBV5-1 combines with J gene TRBJ1-2; unclear D gene. The ends were cut back, 1 base at V and 3 bases at J, with 7 bases in the middle. Germline CDR1 and CDR2: SGHRS and YFSETQ. This CDR3 is 13 amino acids long. The CDR3 loop reads CASSLTAHYGYTF. For the CDR3, the DNA is TGCGCCAGCAGCTTGACAGCACACTATGGCTACACCTTC.

This chain links TRBV27 with TRBJ1-4; the D is unclear. Per the germline V gene, CDR1 is MNHEY and CDR2 is SMNVEV (reference sequence). The CDR3 totals 14 residues. The V and J ends lost 3 bases and 8 bases respectively, with 13 bases between them. CDR3 protein: CASSLVGAGEKLFF. CDR3 DNA: TGTGCCAGCAGTTTGGTTGGAGCAGGAGAAAAACTGTTTTTT.

This sequence joins TRBV27 and TRBJ1-5; 9 nucleotides line up with TRBD1. Per the germline V gene, CDR1 is MNHEY and CDR2 is SMNVEV (reference sequence). V lost 5 bases to trimming and J lost 6 bases; unmatched junction nucleotides: 8. The CDR3 runs 15 residues. The CDR3 DNA is TGTGCCAGCAGTGTGGGACAGGGAAGGGGTCAGCCCCAGCATTTT. Translating it yields CASSVGQGRGQPQHF.

The V gene is TRBV27, the J gene TRBJ1-5; D is undetermined. V was clipped by 3 bases and J by 4 bases, with 10 bases between them. In germline, CDR1 is MNHEY, CDR2 SMNVEV (reference sequence). The CDR3 is made up of 14 amino acids. CDR3 DNA sequence: TGTGCCAGCAGTTTTAGGGCCCGGAATCAGCCCCAGCATTTT. It yields the protein CASSFRARNQPQHF.

V is TRBV4-3 and J is TRBJ1-1; tentatively, D is TRBD1 (6 bases). The germline V gene has CDR1 LGHNA and CDR2 YSLEER. The CDR3 runs 16 residues. Trimming cost V 0 bases and J 0 bases, with 11 bases left between them. CDR3 sequence (DNA): TGCGCCAGCAGCCAAGATTCTACAGGGTTGAACACTGAAGCTTTCTTT. It yields the protein CASSQDSTGLNTEAFF.

The chain employs TRBV27 and TRBJ2-7, with 10 bases matching TRBD1. From germline, CDR1 is MNHEY and CDR2 SMNVEV (reference sequence). V dropped 2 bases and J dropped 0; count of bases not matched to a gene: 7. CDR3 size: 17 residues. The CDR3 DNA sequence: TGTGCCAGCAGTTTAAGGATGGGACAGGGGTTCTCCTACGAGCAGTACTTC. Translating it yields CASSLRMGQGFSYEQYF.

V gene TRBV7-9 combines with J gene TRBJ2-1, with 7 bases aligning to TRBD1. There are 16 residues in the CDR3. Germline V gives CDR1 SEHNR, CDR2 FQNEAQ (reference sequence). The trim removed 2 bases at V and 0 bases at J, leaving 4 bases unmatched. The chain's CDR3 is CASSLIRDSSYNEQFF. CDR3 DNA sequence: TGTGCCAGCAGCTTAATCCGGGACAGCTCCTACAATGAGCAGTTCTTC.

This chain links TRBV9 with TRBJ2-3; D possibly corresponds to TRBD2 (5 bases). V was pared by 4 bases and J by 3 bases, with 12 bases between. The CDR3 covers 14 residues. Per germline, CDR1 SGDLS and CDR2 YYNGEE. The CDR3 DNA sequence: TGTGCCAGCAGCCTAGGGAGTAGGACAGATACGCAGTATTTT. The encoded protein is CASSLGSRTDTQYF. Full variable domain (remainder filled in from reference TRBV9 and TRBJ2-3): DSGVTQTPKHLITATGQRVTLRCSPRSGDLSVYWYQQSLDQGLQFLIQYYNGEERAKGNILERFSAQQFPDLHSELNLSSLELGDSALYFCASSLGSRTDTQYFGPGTRLTVL.

The rearrangement joins TRBV28 to TRBJ2-3, with D possibly being TRBD1 or TRBD2 (5 bases each). V was clipped by 6 bases and J by 0 bases, with 28 bases between them. The germline CDR1 and CDR2 sequences are MDHEN and SYDVKM. The length of the CDR3 is 20 residues. The CDR3, as DNA: TGTGCCAGCAGGACTCTCTCAGTGGGGGTGAGGGGAACTAGCACAGATACGCAGTATTTT. This gives the protein CASRTLSVGVRGTSTDTQYF.

The V gene is TRBV28, the J gene TRBJ1-2; maybe TRBD1 (5 bases). The length of the CDR3 is 14 residues. V gave up 5 bases and J gave up 6 bases, with 16 bases separating them. Germline loops: CDR1 MDHEN, CDR2 SYDVKM. CDR3 sequence: CASSPRVRRDGYTF. The CDR3 DNA is TGTGCCAGCAGTCCCAGGGTTAGGAGGGATGGCTACACCTTC.

As regards this clone: Other DNA sequences of this sample code for an identical CDR3. The chain couples TRBV4-1 to TRBJ2-4; D gene unclear. V lost 1 base and J 0 bases, leaving 7 bases between the germline ends. This CDR3 has 15 residues. Germline V CDR1 and CDR2: MGHRA, YSYEKL. Written as DNA, the CDR3 is TGCGCCAGCAGCCAAGTGGTCAGAGCCAAAAACATTCAGTACTTC. Protein: CASSQVVRAKNIQYF.

The gene calls are TRBV5-1 and TRBJ2-5; D unclear. V lost 4 bases, J lost 1 base, and 17 bases lay in between. The CDR3 loop spans 16 amino acids. CDR1 is SGHRS, CDR2 YFSETQ, per germline. In DNA form, the CDR3 reads TGCGCCAGCAGCCCTACGGTCGTGGTGTTCCAAGAGACCCAGTACTTC. Translated, it gives CASSPTVVVFQETQYF.

V usage is TRBV28 and J usage is TRBJ2-2; D gene uncertain. Germline V gives CDR1 MDHEN, CDR2 SYDVKM. The CDR3 extends over 16 amino acids. Between the trimmed V and J ends, which lost 6 bases and 2 bases, there was a span of 16 bases. The CDR3 region is CASRSSPGGNTGELFF. CDR3 sequence (DNA): TGTGCCAGCAGATCCTCCCCAGGCGGTAACACCGGGGAGCTGTTTTTT.

V usage is TRBV28 and J usage is TRBJ2-2; TRBD1 is a possible D gene (6 bases). CDR1 and CDR2 (germline): MDHEN, SYDVKM. This CDR3 has 16 residues. V lost 4 bases to trimming and J lost 5 bases, with 17 bases between them. The CDR3 reads CASSWGTRQRTGELFF. For the CDR3, the DNA is TGTGCCAGCAGTTGGGGGACAAGACAGAGAACCGGGGAGCTGTTTTTT.

The chain employs TRBV19 and TRBJ2-7; no clear D gene. CDR3 size: 14 residues. V was shortened by 5 bases and J by 0 bases, with 11 bases between the two germline ends. CDR1 and CDR2 (germline): LNHDA, SQIVND (reference sequence). The CDR3 is CASSWALNSYEQYF. CDR3 coding DNA: TGTGCCAGTAGTTGGGCCCTCAACTCCTACGAGCAGTACTTC. Based on the CDR3 plus reference TRBV19 and TRBJ2-7, the full variable domain is DGGITQSPKYLFRKEGQNVTLSCEQNLNHDAMYWYRQDPGQGLRLIYYSQIVNDFQKGDIAEGYSVSREKKESFPLTVTSAQKNPTAFYLCASSWALNSYEQYFGPGTRLTVT.

The genes are TRBV7-2 and TRBJ2-7; D is undetermined. V lost 5 bases to trimming and J lost 3 bases, with 8 bases between them. Germline V gene lookup returns CDR1 SGHTA and CDR2 FQGNSA. The CDR3 spans 12 residues. Written as DNA, the CDR3 is TGTGCCAGCAGCCCCTCGGGCTACGAGCAGTACTTC. Its protein product is CASSPSGYEQYF.

J is TRBJ2-7 and V is TRBV4-2; 7 bases fit TRBD2. CDR1 and CDR2 (germline): LGHNA, YNFKEQ. There are 14 residues in the CDR3. Losses at the gene ends were 6 bases for V and 3 bases for J; bases not matched to a gene: 8. The CDR3 reads CASRPRLADYEQYF. CDR3 nucleotide sequence: TGTGCCAGCAGACCTCGACTAGCAGACTACGAGCAGTACTTC.

V is TRBV4-3 and J is TRBJ2-1, with D tentatively TRBD2 (6 bases). The CDR3 contains 15 residues. CDR1 and CDR2 (germline): LGHNA, YSLEER. The ends were cut back, 1 base at V and 7 bases at J, with 14 bases in the middle. CDR3 DNA: TGCGCCAGCAGCCAAGGGGCGGGACCGGGGAATGAGCAGTTCTTC. This sequence encodes CASSQGAGPGNEQFF.

The chain combines TRBV27 with TRBJ1-1; no clear D. Germline CDR1 is MNHEY and CDR2 is SMNVEV (reference sequence). The V end was cut by 1 base, the J end by 2 bases, with 5 bases between. The CDR3 has 13 residues. The CDR3: CASSLFQNTEAFF. In DNA, the CDR3 is TGTGCCAGCAGTTTATTCCAAAACACTGAAGCTTTCTTT.

About this clone itself: Other DNA sequences in this sample translate to the same CDR3. CDR3: CASSVDGSNQPQHF. CDR3 sequence (DNA): TGTGCCAGCAGCGTAGACGGTAGCAATCAGCCCCAGCATTTT. The chain couples TRBV9 to TRBJ1-5; D ambiguous. Trimming pared 0 bases from V and 0 bases from J, leaving 4 bases between. This CDR3 is built from 14 residues. CDR1 and CDR2 from the germline V gene are SGDLS and YYNGEE. Combining the CDR3 with reference TRBV9 and TRBJ1-5 gives the whole variable domain DSGVTQTPKHLITATGQRVTLRCSPRSGDLSVYWYQQSLDQGLQFLIQYYNGEERAKGNILERFSAQQFPDLHSELNLSSLELGDSALYFCASSVDGSNQPQHFGDGTRLSIL.

The CDR3 spells CSVDQGASYEQYF. CDR3 DNA: TGCAGCGTTGATCAGGGGGCATCCTACGAGCAGTACTTC. The V gene is TRBV29-1, the J gene TRBJ2-7; 8 bases match TRBD1. Germline loops: CDR1 SQVTM, CDR2 ANQGSEA. CDR3 size: 13 residues. Germline trimming cut 3 bases from V and 1 base from J; bases unmatched to any gene: 2.

The chain couples TRBV19 to TRBJ2-5, with 7 bases fitting TRBD1. With V trimmed by 2 bases and J by 2 bases, 11 bases remained unmatched. Germline CDR1 is LNHDA and CDR2 is SQIVND (reference sequence). This CDR3 is built from 17 residues. CDR3 residues: CASSIHDTGVGQETQYF. CDR3 nucleotides: TGTGCCAGTAGTATACACGATACAGGGGTAGGGCAAGAGACCCAGTACTTC.